This TCR beta chain was identified in a study of read filtering for tumor transcriptome and immune sequencing. Between the trimmed V and J ends, which lost 8 bases and 4 bases, there was a span of 12 bases. This CDR3 has 12 amino acids. Per the germline V gene, CDR1 is MNHEY and CDR2 is SVGAGI. As concerns this clonotype: This could be a read error, since a much larger clone is one nucleotide away.

The library was built from about 400 ng RNA with molecular barcoded adaptors for alpha/delta and beta/gamma chains. TCRdb re-analysed the reads in MiXCR, keeping a single row per CDR3 protein. The table records 50,000 to 65,000 distinct CDR3 sequences, about a fifth of them present only once. The receptor comes from a donor aged 40 or over with multiple myeloma. The chain joins TRBV6-5 to TRBJ2-7; possibly TRBD1 for D (7 bases). The sample consisted of a population of CD138-negative cells sorted from bone marrow. The CDR3 here is CASHAGGYEQYF. CDR3 coding DNA: TGTGCCAGCCACGCAGGGGGGTACGAGCAGTACTTC.